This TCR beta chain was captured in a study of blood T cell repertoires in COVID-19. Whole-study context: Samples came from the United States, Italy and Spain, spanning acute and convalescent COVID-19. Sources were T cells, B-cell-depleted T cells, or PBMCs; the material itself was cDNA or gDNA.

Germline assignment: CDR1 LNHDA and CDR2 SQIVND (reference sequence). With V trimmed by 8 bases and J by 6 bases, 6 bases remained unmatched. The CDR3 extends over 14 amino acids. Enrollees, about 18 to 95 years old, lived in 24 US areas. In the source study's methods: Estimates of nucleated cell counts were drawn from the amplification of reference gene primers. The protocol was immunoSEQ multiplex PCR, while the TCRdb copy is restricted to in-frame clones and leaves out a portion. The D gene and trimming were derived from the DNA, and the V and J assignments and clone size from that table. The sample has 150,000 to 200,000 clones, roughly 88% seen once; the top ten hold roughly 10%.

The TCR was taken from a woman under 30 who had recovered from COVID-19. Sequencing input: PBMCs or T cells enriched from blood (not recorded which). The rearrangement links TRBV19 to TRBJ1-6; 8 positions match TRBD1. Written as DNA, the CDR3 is TGTGCCAGTCACCCGGGACAGGTTAATTCACCCCTCCACTTT. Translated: CASHPGQVNSPLHF.